The 9 T cell receptor beta chains presented below share a single source sample, sequenced in a study of blood T cell repertoires in COVID-19. Assay: immunoSEQ multiplex PCR; the TCRdb copy retains only in-frame clones and omits some. The sample lists 380,000 or so clones; about 89% were seen once. Source material: peripheral blood. The receptors shown here come from a middle-aged man with acute or convalescent COVID-19.

The chain uses TRBV21-1 and TRBJ1-1. TRBV21-1 is given as a pseudogene. This CDR3 spans 17 amino acids. DNA of the CDR3: TGTGCCAGCAGCCCGGCGGGACCCTACCCTTTTGGCACTGAAGCTTTCTTT. It encodes CASSPAGPYPFGTEAFF.

The count of this clone is one. This chain connects TRBV29-1 to TRBJ2-7; 8 bases agree with TRBD1. This CDR3 has 12 amino acids. CDR1 and CDR2 from the germline V gene are SQVTM and ANQGSEA. Trimming at V came to 6 bases and at J to 6 bases, leaving 7 bases not matched to a gene. In DNA form, the CDR3 reads TGCAGCGTCACAGGGGGGACGGGCGAGCAGTACTTC. Translation gives CSVTGGTGEQYF.

The chain recombines TRBV6-2 or TRBV6-3 with TRBJ2-7; possibly TRBD1 for D (6 bases). The germline V gene has CDR1 MNHEY and CDR2 SVGEGT. The CDR3 has 15 amino acids. Deletions cut 0 bases from V and 3 bases from J, with 12 bases between. The chain's CDR3 is CASSYSMGRGYEQYF. For the CDR3, the DNA is TGTGCCAGCAGTTACTCGATGGGCAGGGGCTACGAGCAGTACTTC.

The rearrangement uses TRBV29-1 and TRBJ2-1; 7 bases match TRBD2. V shed 4 bases, J shed 4 bases, and the junction held 4 bases outside the gene matches. Germline CDR1 reads SQVTM; CDR2 reads ANQGSEA. The CDR3 spans 13 residues. CDR3 sequence (DNA): TGCAGCGTTGCGGGAGGACGATACAATGAGCAGTTCTTC. Its translation is CSVAGGRYNEQFF.

The chain joins TRBV11-2 to TRBJ2-3; D ambiguous. V lost 3 bases and J lost 4, with 11 bases in between. The CDR3 extends over 14 amino acids. Germline loops: CDR1 SGHAT, CDR2 FQNNGV. The CDR3 region is CASSFGQPADTQYF. CDR3 sequence (DNA): TGTGCCAGCAGCTTTGGGCAGCCCGCAGATACGCAGTATTTT.

A note on this clone: Other DNA sequences within the sample encode an identical CDR3. The chain joins TRBV12-3 or TRBV12-4 to TRBJ1-2, with unresolved D. Trimming took 3 bases from V and 2 from J, leaving 4 bases between them. This CDR3 contains 12 residues. The CDR3 sequence is CASSFSNYGYTF. DNA of the CDR3: TGTGCCAGCAGTTTTTCGAACTATGGCTACACCTTC.

A single count supports this clone. J is TRBJ2-4 and V is TRBV28; 10 bases match TRBD1. V lost 5 bases, J lost 9 bases, and 7 bases stayed unmatched. This CDR3 region has 14 residues. Germline V gene sequence: CDR1 MDHEN, CDR2 SYDVKM. Here the CDR3 DNA reads TGTGCCAGCAGTCGAGGGGGACAGGGGTCCATTCAGTACTTC. Protein product: CASSRGGQGSIQYF.

This sequence joins TRBV6-5 and TRBJ1-2, with 8 bases that match TRBD1. Germline-derived CDR1 and CDR2 are MNHEY and SVGAGI. CDR3 length: 15 amino acids. With 6 bases clipped from V and 3 bases from J, the junction kept 9 bases outside the gene matches. As DNA, the CDR3 is TGTGCCAGCAGCCTATACTCGACAGGGGACTATGGCTACACCTTC. This translates into CASSLYSTGDYGYTF.

The J gene is TRBJ2-3, the V gene TRBV2; D call uncertain. The CDR3 is 12 residues long. CDR1 and CDR2 (germline): SNHLY, FYNNEI. The V end lost 6 bases, the J end lost 7 bases, and 11 bases lay between the germline ends. The CDR3 coding sequence is TGTGCCAGCAGACCCGGCGGATATACGCAGTATTTT. Its translation is CASRPGGYTQYF.